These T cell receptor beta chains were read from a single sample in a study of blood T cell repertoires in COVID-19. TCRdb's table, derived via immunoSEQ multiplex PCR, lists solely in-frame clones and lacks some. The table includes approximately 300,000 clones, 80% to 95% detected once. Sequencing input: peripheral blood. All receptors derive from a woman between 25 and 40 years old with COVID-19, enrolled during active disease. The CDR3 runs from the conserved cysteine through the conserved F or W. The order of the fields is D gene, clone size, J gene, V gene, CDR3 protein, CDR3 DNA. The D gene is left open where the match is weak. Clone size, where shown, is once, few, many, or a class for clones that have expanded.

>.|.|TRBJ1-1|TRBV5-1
CASSLRPDRLNTEAFF
TGCGCCAGCAGCTTGAGGCCGGACAGACTGAACACTGAAGCTTTCTTT
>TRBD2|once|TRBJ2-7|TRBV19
CASGAGRGEQYF
TGTGCCAGCGGCGCAGGGCGGGGGGAGCAGTACTTC
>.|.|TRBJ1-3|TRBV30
CACSPQSSGNTIYF
TGTGCCTGTTCACCACAAAGCTCTGGAAACACCATATATTTT
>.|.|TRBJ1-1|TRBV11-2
CASRLGGSERLNTEAFF
TGTGCCAGCAGATTAGGTGGCAGTGAGCGCCTGAACACTGAAGCTTTCTTT
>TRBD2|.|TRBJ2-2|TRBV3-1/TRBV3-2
CASSHRGGSGELFF
TGTGCCAGCAGCCATAGGGGAGGGTCCGGGGAGCTGTTTTTT
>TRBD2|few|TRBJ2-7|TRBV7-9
CASSLQLPASGYEQYF
TGTGCCAGCAGCCTACAGTTGCCGGCTAGCGGATACGAGCAGTACTTC
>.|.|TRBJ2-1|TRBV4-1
CASSQRLGHEQFF
TGCGCCAGCAGCCAACGCCTGGGGCATGAGCAGTTCTTC
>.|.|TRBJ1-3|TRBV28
CASSFPVGKGRGSGNTIYF
TGTGCCAGCAGTTTCCCCGTCGGGAAGGGCAGGGGCTCTGGAAACACCATATATTTT
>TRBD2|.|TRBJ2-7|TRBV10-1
CASSGRTSGPLSSYEQYF
TGCGCCAGCAGTGGACGGACTAGCGGGCCACTCTCCTCCTACGAGCAGTACTTC
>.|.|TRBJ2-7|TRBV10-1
CASSDNYEQYF
TGCGCCAGCAGTGATAACTACGAGCAGTACTTC
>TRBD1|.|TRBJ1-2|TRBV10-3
CAIWTGGGYTF
TGTGCCATCTGGACAGGGGGCGGCTACACCTTC
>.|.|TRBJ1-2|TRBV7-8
CASSNPSDAGGDGYTF
TGTGCCAGCAGCAACCCCTCGGACGCGGGCGGTGATGGCTACACCTTC
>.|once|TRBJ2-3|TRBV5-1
CASSPRPGSVTDTQYF
TGCGCCAGCAGCCCCCGTCCAGGGTCCGTAACAGATACGCAGTATTTT
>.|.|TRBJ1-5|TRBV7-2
CASSPTINQPQHF
TGTGCCAGCAGCCCAACAATAAATCAGCCCCAGCATTTT
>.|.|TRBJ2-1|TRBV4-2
CASSLTGSGENEQFF
TGTGCCAGCAGCCTTACGGGCTCGGGGGAAAATGAGCAGTTCTTC
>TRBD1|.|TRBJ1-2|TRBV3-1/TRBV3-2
CASSQADRGFRYGYTF
TGTGCCAGCAGCCAAGCGGACAGGGGGTTTAGATATGGCTACACCTTC
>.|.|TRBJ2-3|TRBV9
CASSYEEADTQYF
TGTGCCAGCAGCTACGAGGAGGCAGATACGCAGTATTTT
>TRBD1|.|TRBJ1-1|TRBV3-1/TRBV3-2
CASSQPGQINTEAFF
TGTGCCAGCAGCCAACCGGGACAGATTAACACTGAAGCTTTCTTT
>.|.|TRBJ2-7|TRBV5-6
CASTPGPSDYEQYF
TGTGCCAGCACTCCCGGCCCTAGCGACTACGAGCAGTACTTC
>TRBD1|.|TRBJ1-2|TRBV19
CASRPRQGTGYTF
TGTGCCAGTAGACCAAGACAGGGCACTGGCTACACCTTC
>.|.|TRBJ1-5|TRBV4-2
CASKTFEGTAGQPQHF
TGTGCCAGCAAAACATTCGAGGGAACTGCCGGTCAGCCCCAGCATTTT
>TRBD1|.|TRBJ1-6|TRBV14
CASSIGQGSSPLHF
TGTGCCAGCAGCATTGGACAGGGGAGTTCACCCCTCCACTTT
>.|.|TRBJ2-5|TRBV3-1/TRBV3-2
CASSHAASQETQYF
TGTGCCAGCAGCCATGCCGCGTCCCAAGAGACCCAGTACTTC
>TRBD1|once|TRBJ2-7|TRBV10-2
CASSEGQGASYEQYF
TGCGCCAGCAGTGAGGGACAGGGGGCTTCTTACGAGCAGTACTTC
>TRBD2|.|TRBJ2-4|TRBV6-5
CASSPRGIAGDIQYF
TGTGCCAGCAGTCCACGGGGAATAGCGGGAGACATTCAGTACTTC
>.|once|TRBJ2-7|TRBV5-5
CASTSQGYEQYF
TGTGCCAGCACCTCACAGGGTTACGAGCAGTACTTC
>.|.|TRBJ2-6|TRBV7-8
CASSPQGSGANVLTF
TGTGCCAGCAGTCCGCAGGGGTCTGGGGCCAACGTCCTGACTTTC
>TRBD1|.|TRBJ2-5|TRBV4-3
CASSQFFGQEETQYF
TGCGCCAGCAGCCAGTTCTTCGGACAGGAAGAGACCCAGTACTTC
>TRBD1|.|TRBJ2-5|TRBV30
CAWRIRDRAQETQYF
TGTGCCTGGAGGATCCGGGACAGAGCACAAGAGACCCAGTACTTC
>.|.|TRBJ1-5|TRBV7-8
CASSPTPNQPQHF
TGTGCCAGCAGCCCCACACCCAATCAGCCCCAGCATTTT
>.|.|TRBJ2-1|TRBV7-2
CASSLGTHGDEQFF
TGTGCCAGCAGCTTGGGGACTCACGGGGATGAGCAGTTCTTC
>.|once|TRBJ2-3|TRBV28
CASRRSGADTQYF
TGTGCCAGCAGGAGGTCAGGGGCAGATACGCAGTATTTT
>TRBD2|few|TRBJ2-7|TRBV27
CASRSERGEQYF
TGTGCCAGCAGATCGGAGCGGGGGGAGCAGTACTTC
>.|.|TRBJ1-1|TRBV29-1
CSVEGNSWPEAFF
TGCAGCGTTGAAGGGAACAGTTGGCCAGAAGCTTTCTTT
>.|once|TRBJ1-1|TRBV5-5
CASSFDGRGEAFF
TGTGCCAGCAGCTTTGACGGCCGCGGAGAAGCTTTCTTT
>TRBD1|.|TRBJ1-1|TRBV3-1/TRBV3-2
CASSRDRASIAFF
TGTGCCAGCAGCCGGGACAGGGCTTCTATCGCTTTCTTT
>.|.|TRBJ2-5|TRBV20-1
CSARGGGTQYF
TGCAGTGCTAGAGGAGGGGGGACCCAGTACTTC
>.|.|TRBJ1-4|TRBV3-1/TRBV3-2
CASSQAREYEKLFF
TGTGCCAGCAGCCAAGCGAGAGAATATGAAAAACTGTTTTTT
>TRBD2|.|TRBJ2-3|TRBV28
CASRGGASGSRGADTQYF
TGTGCCAGCAGGGGGGGGGCTAGCGGGTCCCGTGGCGCAGATACGCAGTATTTT
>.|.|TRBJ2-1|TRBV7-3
CASSTLASGYNEQFF
TGTGCCAGCAGCACCTTAGCGTCCGGCTACAATGAGCAGTTCTTC
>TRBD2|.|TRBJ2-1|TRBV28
CASSSTYGRDYNEQFF
TGTGCCAGCAGCAGTACCTACGGGAGGGACTACAATGAGCAGTTCTTC
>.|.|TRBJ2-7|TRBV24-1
CATSDDSGHSPFGQYF
TGTGCCACCAGTGACGATTCGGGACACTCCCCATTCGGGCAGTACTTC
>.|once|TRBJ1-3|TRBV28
CASSHRAGIGNTIYF
TGTGCCAGCAGTCATAGGGCAGGGATTGGAAACACCATATATTTT
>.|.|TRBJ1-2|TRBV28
CASSLISFFGYTF
TGTGCCAGCAGTTTAATATCGTTTTTTGGCTACACCTTC
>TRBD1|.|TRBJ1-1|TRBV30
CAWSETGGAEAFF
TGTGCCTGGAGCGAAACAGGGGGAGCTGAAGCTTTCTTT
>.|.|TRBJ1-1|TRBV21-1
CASGLRDRAPKAFF
TGTGCCAGCGGCCTCCGGGACAGGGCCCCGAAGGCTTTCTTT
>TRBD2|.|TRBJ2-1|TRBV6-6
CASSHFASGSYNEQFF
TGTGCCAGCAGCCACTTCGCTAGCGGGAGCTACAATGAGCAGTTCTTC
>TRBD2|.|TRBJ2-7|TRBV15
CATSRETSGAYEQYF
TGTGCCACCAGCAGAGAGACTAGCGGAGCCTACGAGCAGTACTTC
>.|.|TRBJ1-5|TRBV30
CAWSEGARGNQPQHF
TGTGCCTGGAGTGAAGGGGCCAGAGGCAATCAGCCCCAGCATTTT
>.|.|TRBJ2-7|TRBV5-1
CASSPGGYEQYF
TGCGCCAGCAGCCCCGGCGGCTACGAGCAGTACTTC
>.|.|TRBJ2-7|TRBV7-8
CASSPIREQYF
TGTGCCAGCAGCCCCATCAGGGAGCAGTACTTC
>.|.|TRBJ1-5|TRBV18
CASSLKRTLNQPQHF
TGTGCCAGCTCACTGAAGAGGACACTCAATCAGCCCCAGCATTTT
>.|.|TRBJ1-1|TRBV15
CATSRQNTEAFF
TGTGCCACCAGTAGACAAAACACTGAAGCTTTCTTT
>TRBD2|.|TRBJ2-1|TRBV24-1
CATSGSSGRIYNEQFF
TGTGCCACCAGTGGGTCTAGCGGGAGGATCTACAATGAGCAGTTCTTC
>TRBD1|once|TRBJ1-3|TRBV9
CASSAQDRTFSGNTIYF
TGTGCCAGCAGCGCACAGGACAGGACCTTCTCTGGAAACACCATATATTTT